What follows are 20 T cell receptor beta chains derived from one specimen sequenced in a study of chemoradiotherapy in HPV16-positive cancers (dated by TCRdb to about 2022). The library was obtained by the immunoSEQ multiplex PCR assay. In TCRdb, the immuneACCESS table is reduced to in-frame sequences with V and J assigned. These tables do not hold every clone; where another copy was compared, an unresolved V gene accounts for under half, and the others remain unexplained. The sample includes around 22,000 clones, with roughly 92% observed a single time. Of the sample, roughly 16% is held by the ten largest clones. The material was blood, obtained from a patient who underwent chemoradiotherapy. The receptor set was obtained from a human donor with HPV-associated anogenital cancer.

This clone was counted between two and nine times. In nucleotides, the CDR3 is TGTGCCAGCAATCACAGGGAGGGCGCTGAAGCTTTCTTT. It translates to CASNHREGAEAFF. This chain joins TRBV6-5 and TRBJ1-1; TRBD1 might be the D (6 bases). V lost 7 bases, J lost 6 bases, and 15 bases lay in between. Germline CDR1 and CDR2: MNHEY and SVGAGI. This CDR3 comprises 13 residues.

V gene TRBV18 combines with J gene TRBJ2-1, with 8 bases that match TRBD2. The germline V gene encodes CDR1 KGHSH and CDR2 LQKENI. This CDR3 is built from 13 residues. Trimming cost V 1 base and J 13 bases; bases outside gene matches: 6. Here the CDR3 reads CASSPLAAGDQFF. The CDR3 nucleotides read TGTGCCAGCTCACCACTTGCAGCGGGAGATCAGTTCTTC.

The V call is TRBV10-2, the J call TRBJ2-7; possible D gene TRBD1, 6 bases. This CDR3 comprises 14 residues. Germline CDR1 reads WSHSY; CDR2 reads SAAADI. The V end was cut by 3 bases, the J end by 3 bases, with 12 bases between. The CDR3 region is CASSDLRGSYEQYF. CDR3 coding DNA: TGCGCCAGCAGTGACCTCAGGGGAAGCTACGAGCAGTACTTC.

The chain employs TRBV19 and TRBJ1-6; 7 bases map to TRBD1. The CDR3 has 19 amino acids. The germline CDR1 and CDR2 sequences are LNHDA and SQIVND (reference sequence). The trim removed 5 bases at V and 0 bases at J, leaving 13 bases unmatched. This CDR3 is CASSLGRGIFSSYNSPLHF. The DNA of the CDR3 is TGTGCCAGTAGTTTGGGCAGGGGGATCTTCAGCTCCTATAATTCACCCCTCCACTTT.

V usage is TRBV19 and J usage is TRBJ2-2; D call uncertain. The CDR3 has 13 amino acids. CDR1 and CDR2 (germline): LNHDA, SQIVND (reference sequence). The V gene lost 7 bases and the J gene lost 4 bases, with 10 bases spanning the gap. DNA of the CDR3: TGTGCCAGTACTAGGTCCTCCACCGGGGAGCTGTTTTTT. Amino acids: CASTRSSTGELFF.

The chain carries TRBV11-1 and TRBJ2-2, with 7 nucleotides matching TRBD2. Germline V gene sequence: CDR1 SGHAT, CDR2 FQDESV (reference sequence). The CDR3 contains 15 residues. Trimming removed 5 bases from V and 7 bases from J; junction bases left unmatched: 10. CDR3 residues: CASSPGTTPSGELFF. The CDR3 coding sequence is TGTGCCAGCAGCCCCGGGACTACCCCTAGCGGGGAGCTGTTTTTT.

The chain couples TRBV5-4 to TRBJ2-7; 9 nucleotides match TRBD2. The CDR3 spans 16 residues. With V trimmed by 4 bases and J by 4 bases, 12 bases remained unmatched. CDR1 is SGHNT, CDR2 YYREEE, per germline (reference sequence). CDR3 residues: CASSLTGSGGLYEQYF. For the CDR3, the DNA is TGTGCCAGCAGCCTAACTGGTAGCGGGGGTTTGTACGAGCAGTACTTC.

The J gene is TRBJ2-1, the V gene TRBV7-3; 9 nucleotides agree with TRBD2. The CDR3 covers 14 residues. The V and J ends lost 3 bases and 10 bases, in that order; junction bases with no gene match: 7. CDR1 is SGHTA, CDR2 FQGTGA, per germline. Here the CDR3 reads CASSFPGLAWEQFF. CDR3 coding DNA: TGTGCCAGCAGCTTCCCGGGACTAGCATGGGAGCAGTTCTTC.

J is TRBJ1-4 and V is TRBV7-2, with D maybe TRBD1 (5 bases). Trimming removed 3 bases from V and 8 bases from J, with 7 bases in between. This CDR3 has 12 amino acids. Germline CDR1 SGHTA, CDR2 FQGNSA. The CDR3 nucleotides are TGTGCCAGCAGCTTCAACAGGGAAAAACTGTTTTTT. Protein: CASSFNREKLFF.

The gene calls are TRBV6-5 and TRBJ1-2; TRBD1 matches at 7 bases. The CDR3 is made up of 15 amino acids. J gave up 5 bases and V 0 bases, and 6 bases lay outside the gene matches. Germline CDR1 reads MNHEY; CDR2 reads SVGAGI. This chain's CDR3 is CASSYSHRGVYGYTF. CDR3 sequence (DNA): TGTGCCAGCAGTTACTCGCACAGGGGTGTTTATGGCTACACCTTC.

This chain joins TRBV5-5 and TRBJ2-3, with 12 nucleotides matching TRBD2. V trimming: 4 bases; J trimming: 0 bases; junction bases outside the gene matches: 12. This CDR3 has 19 residues. Germline V gene sequence: CDR1 SGHKS, CDR2 YYEKEE (reference sequence). In DNA, the CDR3 is TGTGCCAGCAGCGCGGGGCCCTGGACTAGCGGGACTAGCACAGATACGCAGTATTTT. Its protein is CASSAGPWTSGTSTDTQYF.

The V call is TRBV13, the J call TRBJ1-1; no firm D call. The V end lost 5 bases, the J end lost 1 base, and 5 bases lay between the germline ends. Germline loops: CDR1 PRHDT, CDR2 FYEKMQ (reference sequence). The CDR3 totals 12 residues. The CDR3 loop reads CASSPENTEAFF. The CDR3 DNA reads TGTGCCAGCAGCCCAGAGAACACTGAAGCTTTCTTT.

This chain joins TRBV15 and TRBJ1-1, with D perhaps TRBD1 (6 bases). Germline CDR1 LNHNV, CDR2 YYDKDF (reference sequence). The CDR3 covers 17 residues. With 0 bases removed from V and 7 bases from J, the gap between germline ends came to 21 bases. DNA of the CDR3: TGTGCCACCAGCAGAGATGGGCTTACTAGGGGGACGTTTGAAGCTTTCTTT. Translation: CATSRDGLTRGTFEAFF.

V gene TRBV6-5 combines with J gene TRBJ2-1; D uncertain. CDR1 is MNHEY, CDR2 SVGAGI, per germline. This CDR3 contains 14 residues. Trimming pared 5 bases from V and 2 bases from J, leaving 10 bases between. The CDR3 DNA sequence: TGTGCCAGCAGTCTCAGCCAGACCTACAATGAGCAGTTCTTC. It is translated as CASSLSQTYNEQFF.

The chain combines TRBV2 with TRBJ1-5; TRBD1 matches at 11 bases. The CDR3 spans 15 residues. Germline V gene sequence: CDR1 SNHLY, CDR2 FYNNEI. V shed 6 bases and J 1 base; nucleotides not matched to a gene: 2. CDR3 in amino acids: CASRGQGESNQPQHF. The CDR3, as DNA: TGTGCCAGCAGGGGACAGGGGGAGAGCAATCAGCCCCAGCATTTT.

The chain couples TRBV4-3 to TRBJ2-3; no reliable D call. Germline V gene sequence: CDR1 LGHNA, CDR2 YSLEER. This CDR3 contains 14 residues. V was cut by 0 bases and J by 6 bases, with 10 bases left in between. The CDR3 is CASSQEITGDTQYF. In nucleotides, the CDR3 is TGCGCCAGCAGCCAAGAGATTACTGGGGATACGCAGTATTTT.

The chain employs TRBV10-2 and TRBJ2-1; 12 bases align to TRBD2. Unmatched junction bases numbered 7, after V lost 6 bases and J lost 7 bases. The CDR3 length is 15 residues. Germline loops: CDR1 WSHSY, CDR2 SAAADI. In nucleotides, the CDR3 is TGCGCCAGCAGGCCACTAGCGGGGGGTTTTAATGAGCAGTTCTTC. This codes for CASRPLAGGFNEQFF.

The rearrangement links TRBV10-3 to TRBJ2-7; D is perhaps TRBD1 (6 bases). In germline, CDR1 is ENHRY, CDR2 SYGVKD. The CDR3 has 11 residues. V lost 5 bases and J 6 bases, leaving 8 bases between the germline ends. The CDR3 bases are TGTGCCATCAGTACAGGGACCGAGCAGTACTTC. This codes for CAISTGTEQYF.

The chain is built from TRBV4-2 and TRBJ2-1; D not resolved. The V and J ends lost 2 bases and 5 bases respectively, with 16 bases between them. The CDR3 is made up of 16 amino acids. CDR1 and CDR2 (germline): LGHNA, YNFKEQ. The CDR3 spells CASSQFDPNKNNEQFF. The DNA of the CDR3 is TGTGCCAGCAGCCAATTCGACCCCAACAAAAACAATGAGCAGTTCTTC.

The chain is built from TRBV6-5 and TRBJ1-6; D perhaps matches TRBD1 (5 bases). The germline V gene encodes CDR1 MNHEY and CDR2 SVGAGI. Trimming cost V 3 bases and J 8 bases, with 17 bases left between them. CDR3 size: 16 residues. In nucleotides, the CDR3 is TGTGCCAGCAGTTATGCTGGACACCCCGGCTATTCACCCCTCCACTTT. This translates into CASSYAGHPGYSPLHF.